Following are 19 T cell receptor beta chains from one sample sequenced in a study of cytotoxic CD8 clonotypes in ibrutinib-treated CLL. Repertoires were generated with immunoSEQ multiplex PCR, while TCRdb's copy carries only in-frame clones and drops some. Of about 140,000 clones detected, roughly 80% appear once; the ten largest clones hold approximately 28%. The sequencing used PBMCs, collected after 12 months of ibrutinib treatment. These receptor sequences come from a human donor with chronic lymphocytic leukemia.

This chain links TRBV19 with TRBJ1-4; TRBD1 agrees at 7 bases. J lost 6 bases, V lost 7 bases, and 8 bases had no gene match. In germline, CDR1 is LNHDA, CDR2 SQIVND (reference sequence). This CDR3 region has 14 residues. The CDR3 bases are TGTGCCAGTACAGTCGATGGGACAGATGAAAAACTGTTTTTT. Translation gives CASTVDGTDEKLFF.

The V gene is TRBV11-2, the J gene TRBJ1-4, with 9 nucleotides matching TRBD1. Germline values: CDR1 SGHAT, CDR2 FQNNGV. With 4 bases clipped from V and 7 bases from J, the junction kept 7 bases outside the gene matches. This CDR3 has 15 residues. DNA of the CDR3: TGTGCCAGCAGCTCCGGACAGGGGAGTATTGAAAAACTGTTTTTT. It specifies CASSSGQGSIEKLFF.

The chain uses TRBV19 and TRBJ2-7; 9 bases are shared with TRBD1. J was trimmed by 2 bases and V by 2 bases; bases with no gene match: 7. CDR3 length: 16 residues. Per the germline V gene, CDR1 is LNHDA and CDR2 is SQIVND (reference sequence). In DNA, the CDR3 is TGTGCCAGTAGTATATCCGGGACAGGGATCCCCTACGAGCAGTACTTC. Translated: CASSISGTGIPYEQYF.

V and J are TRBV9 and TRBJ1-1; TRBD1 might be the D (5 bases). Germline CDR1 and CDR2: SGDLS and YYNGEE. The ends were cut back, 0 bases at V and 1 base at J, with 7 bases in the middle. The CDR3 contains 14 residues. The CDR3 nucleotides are TGTGCCAGCAGCGTAGTTGGGGGGAACACTGAAGCTTTCTTT. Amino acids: CASSVVGGNTEAFF. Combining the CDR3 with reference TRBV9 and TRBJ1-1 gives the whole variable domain DSGVTQTPKHLITATGQRVTLRCSPRSGDLSVYWYQQSLDQGLQFLIQYYNGEERAKGNILERFSAQQFPDLHSELNLSSLELGDSALYFCASSVVGGNTEAFFGQGTRLTVV.

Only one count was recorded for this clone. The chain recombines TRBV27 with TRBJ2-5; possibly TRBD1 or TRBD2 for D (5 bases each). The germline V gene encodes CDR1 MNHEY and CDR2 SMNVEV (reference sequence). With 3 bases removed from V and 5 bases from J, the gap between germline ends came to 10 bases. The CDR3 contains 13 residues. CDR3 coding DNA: TGTGCCAGCAGTTTTAGGGACCGGGAGACCCAGTACTTC. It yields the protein CASSFRDRETQYF.

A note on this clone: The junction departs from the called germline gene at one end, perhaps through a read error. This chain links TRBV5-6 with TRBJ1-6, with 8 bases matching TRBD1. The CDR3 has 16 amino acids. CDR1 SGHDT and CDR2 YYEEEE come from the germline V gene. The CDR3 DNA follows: TGTGCCAGCAGATTGGTTGGCGGACAGGGAAATTCACCCCTCCACTTT. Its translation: CASRLVGGQGNSPLHF.

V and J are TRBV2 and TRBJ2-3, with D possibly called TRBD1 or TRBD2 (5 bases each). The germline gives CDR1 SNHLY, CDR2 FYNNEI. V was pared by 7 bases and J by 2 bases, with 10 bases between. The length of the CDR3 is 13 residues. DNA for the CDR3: TGTGCCAGCAAACTAGGGGCCACAGATACGCAGTATTTT. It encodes CASKLGATDTQYF.

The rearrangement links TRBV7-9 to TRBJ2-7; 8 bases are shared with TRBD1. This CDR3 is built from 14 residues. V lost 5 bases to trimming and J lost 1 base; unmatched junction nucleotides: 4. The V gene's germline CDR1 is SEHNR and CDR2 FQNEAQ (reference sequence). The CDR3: CASSHWDRSYEQYF. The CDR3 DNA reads TGTGCCAGCAGCCATTGGGACAGGTCCTACGAGCAGTACTTC.

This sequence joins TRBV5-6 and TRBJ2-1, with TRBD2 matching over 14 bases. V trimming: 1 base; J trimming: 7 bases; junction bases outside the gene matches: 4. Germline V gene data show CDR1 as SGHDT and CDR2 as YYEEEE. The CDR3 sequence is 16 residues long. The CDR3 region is CASSLSGTSGRNEQFF. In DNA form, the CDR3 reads TGTGCCAGCAGCTTGTCAGGGACTAGCGGGAGAAATGAGCAGTTCTTC.

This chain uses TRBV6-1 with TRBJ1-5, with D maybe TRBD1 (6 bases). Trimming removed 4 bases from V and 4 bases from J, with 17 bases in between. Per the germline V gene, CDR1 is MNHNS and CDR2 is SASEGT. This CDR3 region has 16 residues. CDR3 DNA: TGTGCCAGCAGTGTACAGGGTCGAGGGGCTAATCAGCCCCAGCATTTT. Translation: CASSVQGRGANQPQHF.

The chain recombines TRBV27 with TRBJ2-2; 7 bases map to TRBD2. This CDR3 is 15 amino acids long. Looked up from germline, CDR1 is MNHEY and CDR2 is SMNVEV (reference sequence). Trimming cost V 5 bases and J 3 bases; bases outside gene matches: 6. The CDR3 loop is CASSLSAGYTGELFF. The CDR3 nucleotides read TGTGCCAGCAGTCTCTCAGCGGGGTACACCGGGGAGCTGTTTTTT.

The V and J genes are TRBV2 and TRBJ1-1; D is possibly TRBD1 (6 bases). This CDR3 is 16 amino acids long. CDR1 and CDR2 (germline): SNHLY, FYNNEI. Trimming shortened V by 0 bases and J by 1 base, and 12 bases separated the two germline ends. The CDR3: CASSEALGTKNTEAFF. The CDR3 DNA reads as TGTGCCAGCAGTGAAGCGTTAGGGACAAAGAACACTGAAGCTTTCTTT.

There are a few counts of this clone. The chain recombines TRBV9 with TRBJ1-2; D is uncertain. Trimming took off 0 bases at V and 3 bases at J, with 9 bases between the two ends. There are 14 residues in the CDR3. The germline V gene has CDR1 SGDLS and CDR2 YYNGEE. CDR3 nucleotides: TGTGCCAGCAGCGTAGGCAGCCTTCACTATGGCTACACCTTC. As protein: CASSVGSLHYGYTF.

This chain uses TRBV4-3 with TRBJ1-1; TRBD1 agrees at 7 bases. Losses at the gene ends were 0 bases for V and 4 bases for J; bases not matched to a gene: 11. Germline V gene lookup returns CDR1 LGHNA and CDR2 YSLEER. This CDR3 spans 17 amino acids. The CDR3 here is CASSQDGPGGLSTEAFF. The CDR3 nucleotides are TGCGCCAGCAGCCAAGATGGGCCAGGGGGTTTGAGCACTGAAGCTTTCTTT.

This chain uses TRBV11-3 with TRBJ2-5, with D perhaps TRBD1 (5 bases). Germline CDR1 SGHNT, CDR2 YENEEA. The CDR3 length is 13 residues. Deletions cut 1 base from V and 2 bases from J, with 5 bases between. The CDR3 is CASSLGQQETQYF. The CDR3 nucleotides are TGTGCCAGCAGCTTAGGACAGCAAGAGACCCAGTACTTC. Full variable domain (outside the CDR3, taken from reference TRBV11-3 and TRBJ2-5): EAGVVQSPRYKIIEKKQPVAFWCNPISGHNTLYWYLQNLGQGPELLIRYENEEAVDDSQLPKDRFSAERLKGVDSTLKIQPAELGDSAVYLCASSLGQQETQYFGPGTRLLVL.

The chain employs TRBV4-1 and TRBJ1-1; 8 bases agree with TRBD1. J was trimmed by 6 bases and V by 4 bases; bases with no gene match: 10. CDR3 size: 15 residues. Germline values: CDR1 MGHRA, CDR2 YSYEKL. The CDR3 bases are TGCGCCAGCAGCCGACCTACAGGGGGGGCGGCTGAAGCTTTCTTT. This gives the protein CASSRPTGGAAEAFF.

DNA of the CDR3: TGTGCCAGCAGTGACGGGGGGCAGAACACTGAAGCTTTCTTT. Its protein product is CASSDGGQNTEAFF. The chain combines TRBV2 with TRBJ1-1; D is perhaps TRBD1 (6 bases). V was clipped by 3 bases and J by 1 base, with 9 bases between them. The germline V gene encodes CDR1 SNHLY and CDR2 FYNNEI. The CDR3 is made up of 14 amino acids.

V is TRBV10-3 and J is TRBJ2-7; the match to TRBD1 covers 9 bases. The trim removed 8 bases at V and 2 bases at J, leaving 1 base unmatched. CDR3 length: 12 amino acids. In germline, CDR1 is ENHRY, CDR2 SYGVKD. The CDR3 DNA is TGTGCCATCCGGGACAGGGCCTACGAGCAGTACTTC. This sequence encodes CAIRDRAYEQYF.

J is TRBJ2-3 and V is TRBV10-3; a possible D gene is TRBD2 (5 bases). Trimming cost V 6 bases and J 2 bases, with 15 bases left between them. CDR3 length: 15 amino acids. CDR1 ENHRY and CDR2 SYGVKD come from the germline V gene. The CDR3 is CAIRGRRIDTDTQYF. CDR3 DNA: TGTGCCATCAGAGGGAGAAGGATAGACACAGATACGCAGTATTTT.